What follows describes a single T cell receptor beta chain. Sequencing was performed with immunoSEQ multiplex PCR; in TCRdb, only in-frame clones are kept and a portion is missing. The sample comprises around 100,000 clones, 90% of which are singletons, and 8% to 9.5% rests with the top ten. This specimen comes from a study of T cell responses to AZD1222 COVID-19 vaccine. CDR3 size: 15 residues. Per the germline V gene, CDR1 is SEHNR and CDR2 is FQNEAQ (reference sequence). V gave up 5 bases and J gave up 3 bases, with 16 bases separating them. The rearrangement links TRBV7-9 to TRBJ2-5; D unclear. The TCR comes from an adult in good health. Sequenced material: peripheral blood, taken on day 0 of AZD1222 vaccination. CDR3 sequence (DNA): TGTGCCAGCAGCCCTAGAGTTCGAGATAAAGAGACCCAGTACTTC. Protein: CASSPRVRDKETQYF.